The sequence of this T cell receptor (beta chain) was determined in a study of blood T cell repertoires in COVID-19. Study-wide background: Specimens from acute and convalescent COVID-19 originated in the United States, Italy and Spain. T cells, B-cell-depleted T cells, or PBMCs provided the cDNA or gDNA that served as material.

This CDR3 has 15 residues. Germline CDR1 LGHDT, CDR2 YNNKEL (reference sequence). V was shortened by 4 bases and J by 2 bases, with 15 bases between the two germline ends. Per the original methods: By means of reference gene primer amplification, nucleated cell counts were estimated. The method was immunoSEQ multiplex PCR; TCRdb's version includes in-frame clones alone and lacks a portion of them. V and J calls and clone size come straight from that table; D and trimming were deduced from the DNA. The data contain approximately 250,000 clones, roughly 82% of them singletons. The V call is TRBV3-1 (or the pseudogene TRBV3-2), the J call TRBJ2-7; tentative D call: TRBD1 (7 bases). This TCR derives from a man aged 35-49 years who had recovered from COVID-19. The specimen was peripheral blood. CDR3 sequence reads: CASSLTGGGPYEQYF. The DNA for the CDR3 is TGTGCCAGCAGCCTCACTGGAGGGGGCCCCTACGAGCAGTACTTC.